This TCR beta chain emerged from a study of CD8+ T cells in alopecia areata (dated by TCRdb to 2016 to 2019). The study in broad terms: Treated patients were enrolled in an open-label pilot trial of oral tofacitinib at 5 to 10 mg twice daily for moderate-to-severe alopecia areata. In both human patients and the C3H/HeJ mouse model, the study applied high-throughput TCRbeta sequencing to look at T cell clonal expansion in alopecia areata. immunoSEQ multiplex PCR using 35 Vbeta forward primers and 13 Jbeta reverse primers was used to amplify TCRbeta CDR3 regions. For the treated patients, the SALT score, which quantifies what percentage of scalp surface area is affected, served as the measure of disease severity. Scalp clonality was compared across normal scalp (n=4), patchy alopecia areata scalp (n=8), and alopecia totalis/universalis scalp (n=8). Tofacitinib-treated patients had biopsies at baseline and at 4 and 24 weeks of treatment, with a later scalp biopsy in several patients. Human TCRbeta sequencing covered scalp tissue and sorted CD4+ and CD8+ peripheral blood T cells from patchy and totalis/universalis alopecia areata patients and healthy controls. Tofacitinib was administered for 6 to 18 months, and 6 months of follow-up off drug were then conducted to assess delayed response and recurrence. RNA was obtained with the PAXgene miRNA kit for fixed scalp, the miRNeasy kit for PBMCs, and the RNeasy kit for mouse skin.

The sample's time point label, decoded: about 5 months on oral tofacitinib. The sample's treatment or condition, from its label and the paper: oral pan-JAK inhibitor, 5-10 mg twice daily. Lesional scalp punch biopsies and peripheral blood were obtained from alopecia areata patients. PBMCs were isolated by density centrifugation and stained for CD3, CD4 and CD8, after which CD4+ and CD8+ T cells were sorted on a FACSAria. Library prep was done by the immunoSEQ multiplex PCR assay. RNA was extracted from all samples and reverse transcribed into cDNA as template for TCR sequencing. SuperScript III was used for first-strand cDNA synthesis, primed with a 2:1 mix of oligo-dT and random hexamers. Amplification bias was assessed with a synthetic immune receptor repertoire, and residual bias was removed computationally. As for how the authors treated the data: After raw reads were preprocessed to remove errors, the CDR3 was defined following IMGT conventions as running from the conserved cysteine to phenylalanine. Clonality was computed as 1 minus the Shannon entropy, with the entropy normalized by log2 of the number of productive unique TCRs. Scalp TCRbeta sequences were cross-referenced with sorted blood CD4 and CD8 repertoires so that the CD4 or CD8 identity of scalp clones could be inferred. The table comes from immuneACCESS by way of TCRdb, which keeps in-frame sequences with V and J called. Part of the clones is missing from these tables; in studies checked, under half for an unresolved V gene and the rest for unknown reasons. Clone size and V and J calls were adopted from that table, with D and trimming inferred from the DNA. Across this sample there are approximately 280,000 clones, with roughly 64% seen only once. The ten largest clones add up to approximately 2% of the sample.

Results and caveats for the whole study, not just this receptor: Higher clonality and more expanded CD8+ clones were observed in lesional scalp than in normal scalp, particularly in alopecia totalis/universalis, a finding suggestive of antigenic drive. Tofacitinib significantly decreased scalp clonality and the number of expanded CD8+ clones among the top 100 scalp clones. Because the treated cohort was small and had just a single nonresponder, larger studies are needed to establish links between baseline CD8+ expansion and response. TCR sequences shared between patients were less clear than in mice, possibly partly because of HLA diversity in the patient population. Resident alphabeta T cells in normal human skin are also sequenced, complicating scalp TCR repertoire analysis, unlike mouse skin dominated by gammadelta T cells. Many expanded lesional clones persisted in scalp and blood during tofacitinib treatment, which may partly explain relapse after stopping treatment.

As to this clone: Its antigen target is currently unknown. Base qualities are not provided; no much larger clone lies one nucleotide away.

The CDR3, cysteine through phenylalanine, is 12 amino acids long. The entry retains the CDR3 DNA only, 36 bases that are in frame from base 1. From the germline V gene, CDR1 is ENHRY and CDR2 is SYGVKD. V sheds 3 bases and J sheds 3 bases, leaving 5 bases between their ends. This sequence was found in a human donor with alopecia areata. The rearrangement joined TRBV10-3 to TRBJ1-1, with the D gene call left open. The input for sequencing was CD4+ T cells sorted from blood, taken at week 24, from a patient treated with tofacitinib. CDR3 loop: CAISDGYTEAFF. Here is the DNA: TGTGCCATCAGTGATGGATACACTGAAGCTTTCTTT.